This is a list of T cell receptor beta chains from one sample in a study of T cells in Graves' hyperthyroidism and ophthalmopathy. TCRdb passed the multiplex PCR reads through MiXCR, listing each CDR3 protein once. The table has roughly 510,000 distinct CDR3 sequences, about 45% seen once. The sample consisted of peripheral blood or thyroid tissue (not recorded which). The receptor set was obtained from an adult woman with Graves' disease, either hyperthyroidism or ophthalmopathy (not recorded which). The CDR3 runs from the conserved cysteine through the conserved F or W. The D gene is left open where the match is weak. Expanded clones get a size class; other rows say once, few or many, or leave the size out.

J gene: TRBJ1-4; CDR3 length: 15; V gene: TRBV2; clone size: many; D gene: -; CDR3 protein: CASSEALQFNEKLFF; CDR3 DNA: TGTGCCAGCAGTGAAGCCCTCCAGTTCAATGAAAAACTGTTTTTT
J gene: TRBJ1-1; CDR3 length: 13; V gene: TRBV5-1; clone size: few; D gene: TRBD1; CDR3 protein: CASGTGSSAEAFF; CDR3 DNA: TGCGCCAGCGGGACAGGCTCGAGCGCTGAAGCTTTCTTT
J gene: TRBJ2-7; CDR3 length: 15; V gene: TRBV7-8; clone size: -; D gene: TRBD1; CDR3 protein: CASGTSGTGFREQYF; CDR3 DNA: TGTGCCAGCGGCACCTCCGGGACAGGCTTTCGCGAGCAGTACTTC
J gene: TRBJ1-5; CDR3 length: 16; V gene: TRBV20-1; clone size: many; D gene: -; CDR3 protein: CSASPVVRTSNQPQHF; CDR3 DNA: TGCAGTGCTAGTCCGGTGGTCAGGACTAGCAATCAGCCCCAGCATTTT
J gene: TRBJ1-1; CDR3 length: 16; V gene: TRBV20-1; clone size: -; D gene: -; CDR3 protein: CSVQTGTVDQNTEAFF; CDR3 DNA: TGCAGTGTTCAAACAGGGACCGTTGATCAGAACACTGAAGCTTTCTTT
J gene: TRBJ2-7; CDR3 length: 14; V gene: TRBV7-9; clone size: many; D gene: TRBD1; CDR3 protein: CASSAGTGVDEQYF; CDR3 DNA: TGTGCCAGCAGCGCCGGGACAGGGGTAGATGAGCAGTACTTC
J gene: TRBJ1-1; CDR3 length: 14; V gene: TRBV7-2; clone size: -; D gene: -; CDR3 protein: CASSHREWITEAFF; CDR3 DNA: TGTGCCAGCAGCCACCGGGAGTGGATAACTGAAGCTTTCTTT
J gene: TRBJ2-2; CDR3 length: 15; V gene: TRBV7-2; clone size: many; D gene: -; CDR3 protein: CASSLSRMNTGELFF; CDR3 DNA: TGTGCCAGCAGCTTATCCCGAATGAACACCGGGGAGCTGTTTTTT
J gene: TRBJ2-5; CDR3 length: 15; V gene: TRBV7-9; clone size: -; D gene: -; CDR3 protein: CASSRGDSHQETQYF; CDR3 DNA: TGTGCCAGCAGCCGAGGGGACTCGCACCAAGAGACCCAGTACTTC
J gene: TRBJ2-7; CDR3 length: 13; V gene: TRBV7-6; clone size: -; D gene: -; CDR3 protein: CASSLGRLGEQYF; CDR3 DNA: TGTGCCAGCAGCTTGGGCCGTCTCGGCGAGCAGTACTTC
J gene: TRBJ1-5; CDR3 length: 15; V gene: TRBV19; clone size: many; D gene: -; CDR3 protein: CASSLGWGGDQPQHF; CDR3 DNA: TGTGCCAGCTCTCTCGGGTGGGGCGGAGATCAGCCCCAGCATTTT
J gene: TRBJ1-1; CDR3 length: 14; V gene: TRBV10-3; clone size: -; D gene: -; CDR3 protein: CAISEPGKGTEAFF; CDR3 DNA: TGTGCCATCAGTGAGCCGGGGAAAGGGACTGAAGCTTTCTTT
J gene: TRBJ2-7; CDR3 length: 13; V gene: TRBV5-1; clone size: -; D gene: TRBD1; CDR3 protein: CVSSVGTGYEQYF; CDR3 DNA: TGCGTCAGCAGCGTCGGGACAGGCTACGAGCAGTACTTC
J gene: TRBJ1-1; CDR3 length: 16; V gene: TRBV29-1; clone size: many; D gene: TRBD1; CDR3 protein: CSVANLGQSTNTEAFF; CDR3 DNA: TGCAGCGTTGCAAATCTGGGACAGAGTACGAACACTGAAGCTTTCTTT
J gene: TRBJ1-1; CDR3 length: 10; V gene: TRBV20-1; clone size: few; D gene: -; CDR3 protein: CSAWRAEAFF; CDR3 DNA: TGCAGTGCTTGGCGCGCTGAAGCTTTCTTT